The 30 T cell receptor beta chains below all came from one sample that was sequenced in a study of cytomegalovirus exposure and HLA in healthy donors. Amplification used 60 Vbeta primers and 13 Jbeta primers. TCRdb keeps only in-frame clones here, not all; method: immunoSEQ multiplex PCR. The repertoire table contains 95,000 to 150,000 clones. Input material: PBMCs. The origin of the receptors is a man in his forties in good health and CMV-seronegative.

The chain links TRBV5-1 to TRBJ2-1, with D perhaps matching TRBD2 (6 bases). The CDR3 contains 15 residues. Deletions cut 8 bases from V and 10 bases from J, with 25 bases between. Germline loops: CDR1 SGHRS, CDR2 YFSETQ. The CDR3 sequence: CASRNGREALGEQFF. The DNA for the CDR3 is TGCGCCAGTAGAAACGGCAGGGAGGCTTTGGGGGAGCAGTTCTTC.

Here the CDR3 DNA reads TGTGCCAGCAGCCGAGGTGTCAGGGAAACCGGGGAGCTGTTTTTT. This translates into CASSRGVRETGELFF. The V call is TRBV7-6, the J call TRBJ2-2; tentatively, D is TRBD1 (5 bases). CDR1 is SGHVS, CDR2 FNYEAQ, per germline. The CDR3 contains 15 residues. V was clipped by 5 bases and J by 5 bases, with 15 bases between them.

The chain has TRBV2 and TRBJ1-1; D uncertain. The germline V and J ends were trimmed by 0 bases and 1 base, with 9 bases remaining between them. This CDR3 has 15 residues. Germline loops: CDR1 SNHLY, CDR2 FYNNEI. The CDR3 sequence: CASSEAAVRNTEAFF. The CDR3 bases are TGTGCCAGCAGTGAAGCGGCCGTCAGGAACACTGAAGCTTTCTTT.

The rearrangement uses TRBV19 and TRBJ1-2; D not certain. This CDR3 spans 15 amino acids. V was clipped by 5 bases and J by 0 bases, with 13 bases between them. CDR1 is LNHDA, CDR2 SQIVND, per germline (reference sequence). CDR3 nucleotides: TGTGCCAGTAGTCTTTCGGTCCCCACTAACTATGGCTACACCTTC. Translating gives CASSLSVPTNYGYTF.

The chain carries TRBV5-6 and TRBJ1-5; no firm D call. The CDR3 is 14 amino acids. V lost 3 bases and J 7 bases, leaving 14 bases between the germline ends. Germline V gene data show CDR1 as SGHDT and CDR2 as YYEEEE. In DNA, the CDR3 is TGTGCCAGCAGCTCGGTTGGCACGGGGCAGCCCCAGCATTTT. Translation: CASSSVGTGQPQHF.

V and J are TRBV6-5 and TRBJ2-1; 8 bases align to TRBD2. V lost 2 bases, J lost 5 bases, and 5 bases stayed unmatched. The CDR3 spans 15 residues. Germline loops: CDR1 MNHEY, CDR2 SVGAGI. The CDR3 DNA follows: TGTGCCAGCAGTTACCCGGGGACTAGTGACAATGAGCAGTTCTTC. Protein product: CASSYPGTSDNEQFF.

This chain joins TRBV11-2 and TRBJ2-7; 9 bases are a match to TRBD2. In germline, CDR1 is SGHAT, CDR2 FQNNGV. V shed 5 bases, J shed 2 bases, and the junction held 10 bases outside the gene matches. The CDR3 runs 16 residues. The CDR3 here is CASSRTPGLAAYEQYF. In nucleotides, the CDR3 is TGTGCCAGCAGCCGCACCCCGGGACTAGCCGCCTACGAGCAGTACTTC.

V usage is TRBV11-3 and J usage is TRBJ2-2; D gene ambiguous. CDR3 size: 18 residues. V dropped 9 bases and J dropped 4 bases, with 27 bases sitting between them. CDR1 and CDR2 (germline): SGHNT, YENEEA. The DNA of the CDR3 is TGTGCCAGTAAGCCCGCCCAAGTGGTGTCGTTCGGCACCGGGGAGCTGTTTTTT. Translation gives CASKPAQVVSFGTGELFF. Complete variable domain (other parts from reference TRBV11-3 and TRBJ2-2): EAGVVQSPRYKIIEKKQPVAFWCNPISGHNTLYWYLQNLGQGPELLIRYENEEAVDDSQLPKDRFSAERLKGVDSTLKIQPAELGDSAVYLCASKPAQVVSFGTGELFFGEGSRLTVL.

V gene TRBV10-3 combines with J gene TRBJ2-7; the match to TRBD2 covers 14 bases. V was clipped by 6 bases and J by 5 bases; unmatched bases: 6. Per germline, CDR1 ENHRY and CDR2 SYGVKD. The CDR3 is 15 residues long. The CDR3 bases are TGTGCCATCAGGGGCGGGACTAGCGGGAGAGACGAGCAGTACTTC. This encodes CAIRGGTSGRDEQYF.

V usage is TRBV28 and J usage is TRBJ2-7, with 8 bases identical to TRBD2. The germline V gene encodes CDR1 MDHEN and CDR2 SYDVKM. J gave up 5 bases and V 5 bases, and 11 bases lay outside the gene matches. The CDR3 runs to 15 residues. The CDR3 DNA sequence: TGTGCCAGCAGTCCCGGGACTAGGTTTTCCCACGAGCAGTACTTC. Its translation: CASSPGTRFSHEQYF.

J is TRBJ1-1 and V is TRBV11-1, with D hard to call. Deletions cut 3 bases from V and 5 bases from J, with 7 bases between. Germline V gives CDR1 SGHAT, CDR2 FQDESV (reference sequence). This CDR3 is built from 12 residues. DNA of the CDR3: TGTGCCAGCAGCTTTTTCGGTACTGAAGCTTTCTTT. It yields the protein CASSFFGTEAFF.

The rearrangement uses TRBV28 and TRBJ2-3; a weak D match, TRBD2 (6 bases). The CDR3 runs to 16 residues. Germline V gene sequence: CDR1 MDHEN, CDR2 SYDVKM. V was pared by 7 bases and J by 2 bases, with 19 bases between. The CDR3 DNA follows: TGTGCCAGCAATTCTCCATCCGGGACTTACACAGATACGCAGTATTTT. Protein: CASNSPSGTYTDTQYF. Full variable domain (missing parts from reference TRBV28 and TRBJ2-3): DVKVTQSSRYLVKRTGEKVFLECVQDMDHENMFWYRQDPGLGLRLIYFSYDVKMKEKGDIPEGYSVSREKKERFSLILESASTNQTSMYLCASNSPSGTYTDTQYFGPGTRLTVL.

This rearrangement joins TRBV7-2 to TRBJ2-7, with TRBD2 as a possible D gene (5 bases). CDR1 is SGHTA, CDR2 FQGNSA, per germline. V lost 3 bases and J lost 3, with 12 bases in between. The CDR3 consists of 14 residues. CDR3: CASSLGVYYYEQYF. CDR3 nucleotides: TGTGCCAGCAGCTTGGGAGTCTACTACTACGAGCAGTACTTC.

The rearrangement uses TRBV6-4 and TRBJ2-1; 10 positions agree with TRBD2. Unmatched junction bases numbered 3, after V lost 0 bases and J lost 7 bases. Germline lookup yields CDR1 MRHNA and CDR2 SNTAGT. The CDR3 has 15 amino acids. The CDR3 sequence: CASSDSTSGTNEQFF. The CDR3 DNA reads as TGTGCCAGCAGTGACTCAACTAGCGGGACGAATGAGCAGTTCTTC.

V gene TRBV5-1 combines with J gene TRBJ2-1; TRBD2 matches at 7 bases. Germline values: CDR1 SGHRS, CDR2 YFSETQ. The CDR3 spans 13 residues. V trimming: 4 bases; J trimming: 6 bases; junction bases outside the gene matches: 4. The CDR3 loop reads CASSPTSVNEQFF. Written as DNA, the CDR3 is TGCGCCAGCAGCCCTACTAGCGTCAATGAGCAGTTCTTC.

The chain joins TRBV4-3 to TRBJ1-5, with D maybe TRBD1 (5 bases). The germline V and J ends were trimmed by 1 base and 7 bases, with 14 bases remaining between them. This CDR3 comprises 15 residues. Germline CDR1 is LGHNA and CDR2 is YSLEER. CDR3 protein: CASSQATGDGQPQHF. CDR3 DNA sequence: TGCGCCAGCAGCCAAGCTACGGGGGATGGGCAGCCCCAGCATTTT.

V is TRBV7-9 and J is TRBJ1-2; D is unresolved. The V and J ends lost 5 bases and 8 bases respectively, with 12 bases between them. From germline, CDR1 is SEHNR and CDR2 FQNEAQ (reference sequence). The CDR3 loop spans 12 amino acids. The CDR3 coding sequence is TGTGCCAGCAGCCCCGACTCCACGGGCTACACCTTC. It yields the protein CASSPDSTGYTF.

The DNA for the CDR3 is TGTGCCAGCAGCTTAATCCGTCAGCCCCAGCATTTT. This sequence encodes CASSLIRQPQHF. The chain is built from TRBV7-2 and TRBJ1-5; D is unresolved. The CDR3 totals 12 residues. Trimming removed 2 bases from V and 6 bases from J, with 5 bases in between. CDR1 and CDR2 (germline): SGHTA, FQGNSA.

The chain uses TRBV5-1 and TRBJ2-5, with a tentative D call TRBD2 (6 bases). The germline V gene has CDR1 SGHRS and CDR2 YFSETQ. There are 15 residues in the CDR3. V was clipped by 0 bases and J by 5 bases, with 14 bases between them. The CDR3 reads CASSLGGGREETQYF. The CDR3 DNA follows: TGCGCCAGCAGCTTGGGGGGCGGACGGGAGGAGACCCAGTACTTC.

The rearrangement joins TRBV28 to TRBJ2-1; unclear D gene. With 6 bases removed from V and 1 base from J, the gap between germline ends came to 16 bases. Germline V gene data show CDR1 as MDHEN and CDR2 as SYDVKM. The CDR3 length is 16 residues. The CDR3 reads CASSTIHGQSYNEQFF. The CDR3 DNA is TGTGCCAGCAGCACTATTCATGGTCAATCCTACAATGAGCAGTTCTTC.

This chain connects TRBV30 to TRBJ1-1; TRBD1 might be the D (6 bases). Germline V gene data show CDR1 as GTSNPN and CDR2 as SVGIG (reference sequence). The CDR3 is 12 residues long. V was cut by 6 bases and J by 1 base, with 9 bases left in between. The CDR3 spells CACSRGNTEAFF. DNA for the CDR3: TGTGCCTGCTCCAGGGGGAACACTGAAGCTTTCTTT.

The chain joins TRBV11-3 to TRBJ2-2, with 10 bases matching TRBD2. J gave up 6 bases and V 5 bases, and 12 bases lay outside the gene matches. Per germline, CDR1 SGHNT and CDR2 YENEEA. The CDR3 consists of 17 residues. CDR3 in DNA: TGTGCCAGCAGCCCGATAGCGGGAGGAATCGACGCCGGGGAGCTGTTTTTT. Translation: CASSPIAGGIDAGELFF.

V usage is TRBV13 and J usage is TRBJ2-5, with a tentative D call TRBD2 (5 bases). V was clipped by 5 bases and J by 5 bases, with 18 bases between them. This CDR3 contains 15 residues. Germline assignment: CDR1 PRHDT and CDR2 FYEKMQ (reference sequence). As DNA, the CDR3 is TGTGCCAGCAGCCGTACACGGCTAGGCGGGGAGACCCAGTACTTC. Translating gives CASSRTRLGGETQYF. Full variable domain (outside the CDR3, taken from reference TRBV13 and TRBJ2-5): AAGVIQSPRHLIKEKRETATLKCYPIPRHDTVYWYQQGPGQDPQFLISFYEKMQSDKGSIPDRFSAQQFSDYHSELNMSSLELGDSALYFCASSRTRLGGETQYFGPGTRLLVL.

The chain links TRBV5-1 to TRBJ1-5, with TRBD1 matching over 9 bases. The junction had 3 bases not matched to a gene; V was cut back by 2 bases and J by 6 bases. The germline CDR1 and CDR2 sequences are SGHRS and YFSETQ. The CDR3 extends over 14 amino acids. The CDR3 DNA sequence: TGCGCCAGCAGCTTTGACAGGGGGAGTCAGCCCCAGCATTTT. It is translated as CASSFDRGSQPQHF.

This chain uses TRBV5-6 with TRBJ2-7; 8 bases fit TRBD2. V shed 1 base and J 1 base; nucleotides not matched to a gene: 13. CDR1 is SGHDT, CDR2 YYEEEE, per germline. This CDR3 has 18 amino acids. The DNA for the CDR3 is TGTGCCAGCAGCTTGTCTAGAATCGGCCGGGAGGGTTCCTACGAGCAGTACTTC. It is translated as CASSLSRIGREGSYEQYF.

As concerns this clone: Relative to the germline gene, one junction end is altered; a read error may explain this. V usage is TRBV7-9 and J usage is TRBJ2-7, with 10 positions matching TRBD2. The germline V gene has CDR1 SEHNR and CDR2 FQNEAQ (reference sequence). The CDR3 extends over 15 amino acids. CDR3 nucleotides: TGTGCCAGCAGCTTAGTTACAGCGGGAGGGCCATTATTGAGTTTC. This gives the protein CASSLVTAGGPLLSF.

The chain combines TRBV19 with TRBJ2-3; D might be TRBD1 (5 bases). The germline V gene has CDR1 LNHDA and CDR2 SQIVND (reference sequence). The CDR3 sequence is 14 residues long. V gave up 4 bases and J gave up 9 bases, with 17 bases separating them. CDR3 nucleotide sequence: TGTGCCAGTAGTACTAGGGGCGCCCAGCGCACGCAGTATTTT. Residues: CASSTRGAQRTQYF.

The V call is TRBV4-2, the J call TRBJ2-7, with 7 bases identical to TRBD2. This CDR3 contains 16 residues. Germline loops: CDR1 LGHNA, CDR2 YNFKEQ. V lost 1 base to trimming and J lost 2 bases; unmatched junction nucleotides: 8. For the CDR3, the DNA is TGTGCCAGCAGCCAAGGTGCGGGAGCCGTCCCCTACGAGCAGTACTTC. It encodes CASSQGAGAVPYEQYF.

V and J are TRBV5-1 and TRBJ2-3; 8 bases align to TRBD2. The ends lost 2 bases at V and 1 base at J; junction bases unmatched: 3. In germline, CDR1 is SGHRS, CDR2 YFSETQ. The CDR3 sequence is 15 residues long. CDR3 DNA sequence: TGCGCCAGCAGCTTCCTTAGCGGGGGCACAGATACGCAGTATTTT. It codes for CASSFLSGGTDTQYF.

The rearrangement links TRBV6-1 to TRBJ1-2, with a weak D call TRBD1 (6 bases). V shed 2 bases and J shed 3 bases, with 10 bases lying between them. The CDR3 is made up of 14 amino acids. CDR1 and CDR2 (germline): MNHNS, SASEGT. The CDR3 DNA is TGTGCCAGCAGTGAATCGGGGGGCTACTATGGCTACACCTTC. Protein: CASSESGGYYGYTF.